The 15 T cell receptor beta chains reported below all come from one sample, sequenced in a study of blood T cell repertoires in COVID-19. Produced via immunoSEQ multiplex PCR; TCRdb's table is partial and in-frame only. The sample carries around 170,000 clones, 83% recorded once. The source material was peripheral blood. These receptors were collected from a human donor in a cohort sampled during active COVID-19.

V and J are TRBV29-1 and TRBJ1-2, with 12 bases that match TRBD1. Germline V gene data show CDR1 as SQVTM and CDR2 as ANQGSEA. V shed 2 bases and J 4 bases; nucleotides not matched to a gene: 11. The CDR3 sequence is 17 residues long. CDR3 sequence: CSVERVPGTGGVYGYTF. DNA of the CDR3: TGCAGCGTTGAAAGGGTACCTGGGACAGGGGGCGTCTATGGCTACACCTTC.

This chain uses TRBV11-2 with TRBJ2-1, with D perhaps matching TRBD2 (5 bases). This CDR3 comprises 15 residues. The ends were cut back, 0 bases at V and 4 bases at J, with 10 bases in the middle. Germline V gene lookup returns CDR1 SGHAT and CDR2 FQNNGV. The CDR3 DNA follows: TGTGCCAGCAGCTTAGACAGCGGCCCATACAATGAGCAGTTCTTC. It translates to CASSLDSGPYNEQFF.

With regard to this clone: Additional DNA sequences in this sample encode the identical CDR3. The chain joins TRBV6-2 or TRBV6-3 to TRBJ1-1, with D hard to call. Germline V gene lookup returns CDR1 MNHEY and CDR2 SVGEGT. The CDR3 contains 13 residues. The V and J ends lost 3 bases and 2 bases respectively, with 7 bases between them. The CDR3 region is CASSYGGNTEAFF. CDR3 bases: TGTGCCAGCAGTTATGGAGGTAACACTGAAGCTTTCTTT.

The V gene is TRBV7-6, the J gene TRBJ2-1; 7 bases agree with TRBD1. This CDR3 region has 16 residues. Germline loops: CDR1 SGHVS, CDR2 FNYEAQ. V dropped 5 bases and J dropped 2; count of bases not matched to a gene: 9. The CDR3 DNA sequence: TGTGCCAGCAGCGCCCTCGACAGGGATCCCTACAATGAGCAGTTCTTC. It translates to CASSALDRDPYNEQFF.

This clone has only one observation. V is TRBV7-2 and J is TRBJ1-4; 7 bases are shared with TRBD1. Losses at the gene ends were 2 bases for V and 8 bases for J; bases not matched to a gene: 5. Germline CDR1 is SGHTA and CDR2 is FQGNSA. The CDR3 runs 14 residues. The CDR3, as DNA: TGTGCCAGCAGCTTAAGAGCAGGGGGGGAAAAACTGTTTTTT. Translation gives CASSLRAGGEKLFF.

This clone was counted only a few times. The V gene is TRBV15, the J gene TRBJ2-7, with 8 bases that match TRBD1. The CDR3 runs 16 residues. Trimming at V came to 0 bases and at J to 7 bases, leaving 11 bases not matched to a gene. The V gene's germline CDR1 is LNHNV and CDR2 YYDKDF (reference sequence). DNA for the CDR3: TGTGCCACCAGCAGAGATGTCAGGCAGGGGGCGAAAGAGCAGTACTTC. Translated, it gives CATSRDVRQGAKEQYF.

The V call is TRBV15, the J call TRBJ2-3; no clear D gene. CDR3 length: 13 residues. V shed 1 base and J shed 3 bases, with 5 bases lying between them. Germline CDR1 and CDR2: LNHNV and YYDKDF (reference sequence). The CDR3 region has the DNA TGTGCCACCAGCAGAGTCAGAACAGATACGCAGTATTTT. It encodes CATSRVRTDTQYF.

CDR3 loop: CASSPDRVAEAFF. CDR3 nucleotides: TGCGCCAGCAGCCCGGACAGGGTGGCTGAAGCTTTCTTT. J is TRBJ1-1 and V is TRBV4-3; the match to TRBD1 covers 8 bases. In germline, CDR1 is LGHNA, CDR2 YSLEER. Losses at the gene ends were 4 bases for V and 6 bases for J; bases not matched to a gene: 4. The CDR3 is 13 residues long.

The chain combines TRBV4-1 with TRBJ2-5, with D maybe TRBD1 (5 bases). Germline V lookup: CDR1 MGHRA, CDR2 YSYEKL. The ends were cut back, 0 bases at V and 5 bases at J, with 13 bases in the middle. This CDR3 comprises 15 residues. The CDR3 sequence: CASSQDRRGRETQYF. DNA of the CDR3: TGCGCCAGCAGCCAAGATCGTAGGGGCCGGGAGACCCAGTACTTC.

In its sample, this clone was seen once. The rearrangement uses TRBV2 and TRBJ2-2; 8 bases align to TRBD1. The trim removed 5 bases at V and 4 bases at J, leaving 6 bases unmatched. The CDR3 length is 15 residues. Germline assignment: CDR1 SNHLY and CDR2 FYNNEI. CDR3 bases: TGTGCCAGCAGTTCGCAGGGGGCGGGCACCGGGGAGCTGTTTTTT. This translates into CASSSQGAGTGELFF.

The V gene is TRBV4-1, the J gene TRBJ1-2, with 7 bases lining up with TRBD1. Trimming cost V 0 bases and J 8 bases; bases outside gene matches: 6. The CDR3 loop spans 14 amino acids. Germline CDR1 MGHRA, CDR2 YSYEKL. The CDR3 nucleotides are TGCGCCAGCAGCCAAGACACAGGGGATTTCGGCTACACCTTC. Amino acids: CASSQDTGDFGYTF.

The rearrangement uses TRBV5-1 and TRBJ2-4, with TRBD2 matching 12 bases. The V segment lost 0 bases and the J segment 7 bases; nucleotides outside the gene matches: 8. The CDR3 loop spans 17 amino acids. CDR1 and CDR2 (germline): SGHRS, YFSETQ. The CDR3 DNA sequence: TGCGCCAGCAGCTTGGCGAGGCTGGGACTAGCGGGTAACATTCAGTACTTC. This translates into CASSLARLGLAGNIQYF.

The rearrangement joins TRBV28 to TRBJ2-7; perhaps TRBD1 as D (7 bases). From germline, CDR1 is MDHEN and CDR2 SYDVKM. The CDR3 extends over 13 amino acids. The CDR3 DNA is TGTGCTTCAGGGGGGACGCCTACCTACGAGCAGTACTTC. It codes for CASGGTPTYEQYF.

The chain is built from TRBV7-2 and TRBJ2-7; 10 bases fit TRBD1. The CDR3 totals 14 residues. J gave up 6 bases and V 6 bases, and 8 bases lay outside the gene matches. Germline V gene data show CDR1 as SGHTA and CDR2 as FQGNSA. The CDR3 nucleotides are TGTGCCAGCAGTCGAAGACAGGGGGCGGGCGAGCAGTACTTC. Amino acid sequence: CASSRRQGAGEQYF.

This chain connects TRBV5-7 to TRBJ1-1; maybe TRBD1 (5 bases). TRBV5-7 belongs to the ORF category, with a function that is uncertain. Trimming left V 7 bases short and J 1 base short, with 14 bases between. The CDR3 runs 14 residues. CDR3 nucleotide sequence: TGTGCCAGCCCCTGGGGGGGGAAGAACACTGAAGCTTTCTTT. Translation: CASPWGGKNTEAFF.